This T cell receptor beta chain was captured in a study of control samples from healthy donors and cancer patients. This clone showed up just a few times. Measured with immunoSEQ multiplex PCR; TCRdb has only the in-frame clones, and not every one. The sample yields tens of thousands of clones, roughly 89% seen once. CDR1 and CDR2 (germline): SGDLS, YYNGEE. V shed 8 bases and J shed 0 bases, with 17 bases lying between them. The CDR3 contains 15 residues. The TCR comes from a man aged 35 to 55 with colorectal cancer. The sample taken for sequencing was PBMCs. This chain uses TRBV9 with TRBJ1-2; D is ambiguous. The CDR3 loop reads CARPDGEPANYGYTF. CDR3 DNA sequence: TGTGCCAGACCTGACGGGGAGCCAGCTAACTATGGCTACACCTTC.